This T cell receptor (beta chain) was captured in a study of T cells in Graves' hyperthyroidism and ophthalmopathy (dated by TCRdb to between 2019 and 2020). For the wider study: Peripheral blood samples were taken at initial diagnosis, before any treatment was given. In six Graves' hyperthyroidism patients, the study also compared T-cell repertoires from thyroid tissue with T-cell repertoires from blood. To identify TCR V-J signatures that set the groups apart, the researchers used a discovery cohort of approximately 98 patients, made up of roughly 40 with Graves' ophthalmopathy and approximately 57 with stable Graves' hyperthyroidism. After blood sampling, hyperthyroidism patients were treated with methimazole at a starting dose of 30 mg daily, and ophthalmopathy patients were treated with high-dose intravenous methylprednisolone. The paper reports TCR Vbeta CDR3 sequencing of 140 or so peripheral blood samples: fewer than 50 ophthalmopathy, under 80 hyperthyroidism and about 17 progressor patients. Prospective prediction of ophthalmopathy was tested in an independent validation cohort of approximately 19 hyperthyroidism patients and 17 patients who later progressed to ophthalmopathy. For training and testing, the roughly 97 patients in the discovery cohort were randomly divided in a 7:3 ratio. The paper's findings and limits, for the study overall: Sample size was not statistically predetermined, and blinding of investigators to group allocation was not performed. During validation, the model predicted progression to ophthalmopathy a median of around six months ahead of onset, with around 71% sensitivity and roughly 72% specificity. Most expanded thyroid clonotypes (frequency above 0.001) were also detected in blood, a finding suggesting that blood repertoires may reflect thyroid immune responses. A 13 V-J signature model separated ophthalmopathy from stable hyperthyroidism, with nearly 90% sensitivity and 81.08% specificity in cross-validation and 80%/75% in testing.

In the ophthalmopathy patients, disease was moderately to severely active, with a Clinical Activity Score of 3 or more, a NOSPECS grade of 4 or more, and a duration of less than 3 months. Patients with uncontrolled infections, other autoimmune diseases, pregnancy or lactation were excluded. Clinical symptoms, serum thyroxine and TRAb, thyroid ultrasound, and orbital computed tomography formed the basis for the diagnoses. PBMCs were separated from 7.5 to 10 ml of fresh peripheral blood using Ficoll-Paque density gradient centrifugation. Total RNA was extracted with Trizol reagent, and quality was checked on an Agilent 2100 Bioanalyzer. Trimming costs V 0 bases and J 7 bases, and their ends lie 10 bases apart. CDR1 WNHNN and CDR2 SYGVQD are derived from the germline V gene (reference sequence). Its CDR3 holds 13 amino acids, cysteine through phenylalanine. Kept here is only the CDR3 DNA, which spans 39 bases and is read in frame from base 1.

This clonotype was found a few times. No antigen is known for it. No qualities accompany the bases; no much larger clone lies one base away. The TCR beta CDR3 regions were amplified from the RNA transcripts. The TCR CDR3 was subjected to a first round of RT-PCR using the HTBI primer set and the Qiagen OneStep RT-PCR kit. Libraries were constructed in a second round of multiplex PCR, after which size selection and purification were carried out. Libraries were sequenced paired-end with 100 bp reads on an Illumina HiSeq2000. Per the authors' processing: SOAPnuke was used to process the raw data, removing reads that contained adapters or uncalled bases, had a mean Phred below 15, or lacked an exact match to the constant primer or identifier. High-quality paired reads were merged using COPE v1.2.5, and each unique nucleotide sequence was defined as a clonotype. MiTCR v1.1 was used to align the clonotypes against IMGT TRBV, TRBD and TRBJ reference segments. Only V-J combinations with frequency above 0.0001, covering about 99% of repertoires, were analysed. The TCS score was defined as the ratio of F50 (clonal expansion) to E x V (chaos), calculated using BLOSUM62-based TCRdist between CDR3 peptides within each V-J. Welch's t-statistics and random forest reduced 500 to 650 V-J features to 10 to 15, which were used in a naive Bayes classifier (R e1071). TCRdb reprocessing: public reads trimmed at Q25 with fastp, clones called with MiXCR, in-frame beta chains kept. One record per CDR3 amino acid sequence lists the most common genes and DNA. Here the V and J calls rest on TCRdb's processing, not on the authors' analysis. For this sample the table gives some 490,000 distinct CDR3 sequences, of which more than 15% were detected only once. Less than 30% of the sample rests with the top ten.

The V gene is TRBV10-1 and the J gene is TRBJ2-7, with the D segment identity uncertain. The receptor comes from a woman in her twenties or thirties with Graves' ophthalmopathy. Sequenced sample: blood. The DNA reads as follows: TGCGCCAGCAGTGAGTCTGGACCTAGTGAGCAGTACTTC. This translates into CASSESGPSEQYF.